One and the same sample provided the 9 T cell receptor beta chains below, sequenced in a study of glioma-infiltrating T cells. Using RNA template, CDR3s of TCR alpha and beta were amplified with iRepertoire arm-PCR. TCRdb analysed the multiplex PCR reads with MiXCR anew, one entry per CDR3 protein. This table holds roughly 200,000 distinct CDR3 sequences, under 55% found once. Sequenced input: glioma tissue, nonneoplastic brain tissue, or PBMCs (not recorded which). The receptors were gathered from a human donor with low-grade glioma or glioblastoma, undergoing nonglioma brain surgery, or in good health (not recorded which).

In regard to this clonotype: A junction boundary mismatches the germline segment, possibly from a read error. The genes are TRBV12-3 or TRBV12-4 and TRBJ1-5, with 8 bases fitting TRBD1. There are 13 residues in the CDR3. The CDR3, as DNA: TGTGCCAGCCGGGGGACAGGAGATCAGCCCCGGCATTTT. Its translation is CASRGTGDQPRHF.

This clonotype appeared once. The chain uses TRBV11-2 and TRBJ2-1; unclear D gene. The V gene's germline CDR1 is SGHAT and CDR2 FQNNGV. This CDR3 region has 16 residues. Between the trimmed V and J ends, which lost 4 bases and 7 bases, there was a span of 20 bases. CDR3 protein: CASSSLTGHLGNEQFF. CDR3 bases: TGTGCCAGCAGCTCACTTACGGGCCACCTAGGGAATGAGCAGTTCTTC.

This clonotype occurred once. Since a much larger clone is just one base distant, this may be a read error. The CDR3 nucleotides read TGTGCCAGCAGCCAACTAGAGGGAGGGAGAGAGCAGTTCTTC. This codes for CASSQLEGGREQFF. The chain uses TRBV7-2 and TRBJ2-1; 7 bases are a match to TRBD2. The CDR3 extends over 14 amino acids. With V trimmed by 5 bases and J by 10 bases, 11 bases remained unmatched. CDR1 SGHTA and CDR2 FQGNSA come from the germline V gene.

V usage is TRBV6-1 and J usage is TRBJ2-5; D gene uncertain. The CDR3 has 11 amino acids. V was clipped by 3 bases and J by 10 bases, with 9 bases between them. Germline values: CDR1 MNHNS, CDR2 SASEGT. This chain's CDR3 is CASSERQNQYF. CDR3 nucleotides: TGTGCCAGCAGTGAGAGGCAGAACCAGTACTTC.

This sequence joins TRBV3-1 and TRBJ2-5; 7 bases are a match to TRBD2. The CDR3 totals 18 residues. The V and J ends lost 4 bases and 1 base, in that order; junction bases with no gene match: 15. CDR1 is LGHDT and CDR2 is YNNKEL in the germline V gene (reference sequence). Written as DNA, the CDR3 is TGTGCCAGCAGCCCGGACCGGGGCGGGAGCTGGGGCCAAGAGACCCAGTACTTC. Translated, it gives CASSPDRGGSWGQETQYF.

The CDR3 loop is CASSGLGGFYEQYF. In nucleotides, the CDR3 is TGTGCCAGCTCAGGACTAGGGGGGTTCTACGAGCAGTACTTC. The chain uses TRBV18 and TRBJ2-7, with a possible D match to TRBD2 (7 bases). The CDR3 is 14 amino acids. The ends were cut back, 5 bases at V and 3 bases at J, with 14 bases in the middle. Germline V gene lookup returns CDR1 KGHSH and CDR2 LQKENI.

This clonotype has only a few counts. This may be a read error: a much more frequent sequence differs by one nucleotide. The rearrangement joins TRBV27 to TRBJ2-1; D unresolved. Germline V gives CDR1 MNHEY, CDR2 SMNVEV (reference sequence). CDR3 length: 13 residues. Trimming stripped 3 bases from V and 2 bases from J, with 5 bases between. The CDR3 protein is CASSLRPYNEQFF. For the CDR3, the DNA is TGTGCCAGCAGTTTGCGCCCCTACAATGAGCAGTTCTTC.

Concerning this clonotype: One junction end does not reproduce the germline sequence, and a read error may be involved. The rearrangement joins TRBV14 to TRBJ2-2; 10 positions match TRBD1. This CDR3 comprises 16 residues. CDR1 is SGHDN, CDR2 FVKESK, per germline. As DNA, the CDR3 is TGTGCCAGCAGCCGCAGACAGGGGGCGATCACCGGTGAGCTGTTTTTT. It encodes CASSRRQGAITGELFF.

This chain joins TRBV7-2 and TRBJ2-2, with TRBD1 identical over 7 bases. CDR1 is SGHTA and CDR2 is FQGNSA in the germline V gene. With 5 bases clipped from V and 1 base from J, the junction kept 4 bases outside the gene matches. The CDR3 is made up of 15 amino acids. CDR3 residues: CASSKRTGNTGELFF. The CDR3 DNA sequence: TGTGCCAGCAGCAAACGGACAGGGAACACCGGGGAGCTGTTTTTT.